These 28 T cell receptor beta chains originate from one sample sequenced in a study of T cell responses to AZD1222 COVID-19 vaccine. Libraries were prepared by immunoSEQ multiplex PCR; TCRdb keeps only in-frame clonotypes and omits some of them. The sample lists 200,000 or so clones; around 86% were seen once. The material was peripheral blood, obtained on day 0 of MenACWY control vaccination. These receptors were obtained from an adult in good health.

The DNA of the CDR3 is TGTGCCAGCAGCCAAGATTGGAGGGAAGTAGGCTACACCTTC. Amino acids: CASSQDWREVGYTF. The chain combines TRBV3-1 (or the pseudogene TRBV3-2) with TRBJ1-2; D remains ambiguous. The V end was cut by 0 bases, the J end by 8 bases, with 13 bases between. The V gene's germline CDR1 is LGHDT and CDR2 YNNKEL (reference sequence). The CDR3 sequence is 14 residues long.

V gene TRBV9 combines with J gene TRBJ2-1; D unresolved. Germline-derived CDR1 and CDR2 are SGDLS and YYNGEE. V was clipped by 0 bases and J by 5 bases, with 15 bases between them. The CDR3 totals 16 residues. CDR3 loop: CASSVGPLRINNEQFF. Here the CDR3 DNA reads TGTGCCAGCAGCGTAGGGCCATTACGGATTAACAATGAGCAGTTCTTC.

This clone is a singleton in its sample. J is TRBJ2-3 and V is TRBV3-1 (or the pseudogene TRBV3-2); 14 nucleotides line up with TRBD2. The CDR3 spans 20 residues. V lost 1 base to trimming and J lost 4 bases; unmatched junction nucleotides: 13. Per the germline V gene, CDR1 is LGHDT and CDR2 is YNNKEL (reference sequence). The DNA of the CDR3 is TGTGCCAGCAGCCAAGGGTGGTTCCGGACTAGCGGGAGGAGGGCAGATACGCAGTATTTT. Protein sequence: CASSQGWFRTSGRRADTQYF.

Turning to this clone: The junction shows a germline mismatch at one end, possibly a read error. This chain uses TRBV5-6 with TRBJ1-6; D gene uncertain. The CDR3 spans 16 residues. Per the germline V gene, CDR1 is SGHDT and CDR2 is YYEEEE. CDR3 sequence reads: CASSSTRILDNPPLHF. CDR3 coding DNA: TGTGCCAGCAGCTCGACAAGGATCCTGGATAATCCACCCCTCCACTTT.

The J gene is TRBJ2-7, the V gene TRBV19; perhaps TRBD1 as D (5 bases). V gave up 1 base and J gave up 3 bases, with 10 bases separating them. Germline assignment: CDR1 LNHDA and CDR2 SQIVND (reference sequence). The CDR3 covers 14 residues. The CDR3 loop reads CASSIAHDSYEQYF. The CDR3 DNA sequence: TGTGCCAGTAGTATAGCCCATGACAGCTACGAGCAGTACTTC.

The rearrangement joins TRBV9 to TRBJ2-3, with 14 nucleotides matching TRBD2. V lost 3 bases to trimming and J lost 6 bases; unmatched junction nucleotides: 9. This CDR3 is built from 17 residues. CDR1 and CDR2 (germline): SGDLS, YYNGEE. CDR3 DNA: TGTGCCAGCAGCGAGGGGACTAGCGGGAGAATGTTTGATACGCAGTATTTT. Protein sequence: CASSEGTSGRMFDTQYF.

In this sample, this clone turned up once. The chain employs TRBV7-8 and TRBJ1-2; possibly TRBD1 for D (5 bases). Germline CDR1 SGHVS, CDR2 FQNEAQ. V was clipped by 3 bases and J by 4 bases, with 12 bases between them. The CDR3 runs to 14 residues. CDR3 bases: TGTGCCAGCAGCTTGACAGTCCTAACCTATGGCTACACCTTC. The encoded protein is CASSLTVLTYGYTF.

The chain employs TRBV6-1 and TRBJ2-7; a weak D match, TRBD1 (6 bases). CDR3 length equals 16 residues. The germline V gene has CDR1 MNHNS and CDR2 SASEGT. The V end was cut by 4 bases, the J end by 2 bases, with 18 bases between. The CDR3 coding sequence is TGTGCCAGCAGTGCCCAAACAGGGACCCCTCCCTACGAGCAGTACTTC. It translates to CASSAQTGTPPYEQYF.

The V call is TRBV9, the J call TRBJ2-1; D is uncertain. V lost 0 bases, J lost 0 bases, and 7 bases lay in between. CDR1 is SGDLS and CDR2 is YYNGEE in the germline V gene. The CDR3 loop spans 15 amino acids. CDR3 amino acids: CASSVDWPSYNEQFF. Written as DNA, the CDR3 is TGTGCCAGCAGCGTAGACTGGCCCTCCTACAATGAGCAGTTCTTC.

This chain joins TRBV18 and TRBJ1-6; TRBD1 is a possible D gene (5 bases). The germline gives CDR1 KGHSH, CDR2 LQKENI. The CDR3 contains 16 residues. Trimming took 4 bases from V and 8 from J, leaving 18 bases between them. CDR3 DNA: TGTGCCAGCTCACAGGGCGGGGCCCGGGGCCATTCACCCCTCCACTTT. The encoded protein is CASSQGGARGHSPLHF.

V gene TRBV21-1 combines with J gene TRBJ2-3; TRBD2 was called by the table and not checked on the DNA. TRBV21-1 is a recognized pseudogene. CDR3 length equals 17 residues. This CDR3 reads CASSRQNLAGFTDTQYF. The CDR3 DNA reads TGTGCCAGCAGCAGACAGAATCTAGCGGGGTTCACAGATACGCAGTATTTT.

The DNA of the CDR3 is TGTGCCAGTAGTATTTCAGGAGAGACTAGCGGGGGAAAGACCCAGTACTTC. Translated, it gives CASSISGETSGGKTQYF. V usage is TRBV19 and J usage is TRBJ2-5; TRBD2 agrees at 12 bases. The CDR3 sequence is 17 residues long. After removal of 3 bases from V and 6 bases from J, the junction contained 11 bases not matched to a gene. The V gene's germline CDR1 is LNHDA and CDR2 SQIVND (reference sequence).

This clone was counted once. The rearrangement uses TRBV13 and TRBJ1-2; D not certain. Germline CDR1 is PRHDT and CDR2 is FYEKMQ (reference sequence). CDR3 size: 14 residues. The V end was cut by 1 base, the J end by 8 bases, with 14 bases between. CDR3 in DNA: TGTGCCAGCAGCTTAGACCCGATGAGTTGGGGCTACACCTTC. It translates to CASSLDPMSWGYTF. Together with reference TRBV13 and TRBJ1-2, the CDR3 gives the full variable domain: AAGVIQSPRHLIKEKRETATLKCYPIPRHDTVYWYQQGPGQDPQFLISFYEKMQSDKGSIPDRFSAQQFSDYHSELNMSSLELGDSALYFCASSLDPMSWGYTFGSGTRLTVV.

The rearrangement uses TRBV5-6 and TRBJ2-7; D is unclear. The length of the CDR3 is 15 residues. Trimming stripped 2 bases from V and 3 bases from J, with 15 bases between. Per the germline V gene, CDR1 is SGHDT and CDR2 is YYEEEE. The CDR3 here is CASSFGSWRSYEQYF. CDR3 coding DNA: TGTGCCAGCAGCTTCGGGTCGTGGCGAAGCTACGAGCAGTACTTC.

This chain uses TRBV25-1 with TRBJ1-2, with a weak D call TRBD1 (6 bases). With 4 bases removed from V and 1 base from J, the gap between germline ends came to 13 bases. There are 15 residues in the CDR3. The V gene's germline CDR1 is MGHDK and CDR2 SYGVNS. The CDR3 sequence is CASSATGGRNYGYTF. CDR3 coding DNA: TGTGCCAGCAGTGCTACGGGGGGCCGTAACTATGGCTACACCTTC.

The chain employs TRBV10-3 and TRBJ2-6; D uncertain. The CDR3 runs to 16 residues. Germline V lookup: CDR1 ENHRY, CDR2 SYGVKD. V was shortened by 0 bases and J by 0 bases, with 6 bases between the two germline ends. In DNA form, the CDR3 reads TGTGCCATCAGTGAGTCGGCCAGCTCTGGGGCCAACGTCCTGACTTTC. This sequence encodes CAISESASSGANVLTF.

This clone came up once. V and J are TRBV7-2 and TRBJ1-2; 7 nucleotides align to TRBD1. Losses at the gene ends were 0 bases for V and 6 bases for J; bases not matched to a gene: 1. The CDR3 runs to 13 residues. CDR1 is SGHTA and CDR2 is FQGNSA in the germline V gene. The CDR3 spells CASSLADRDGYTF. The CDR3 DNA follows: TGTGCCAGCAGCTTAGCAGACAGGGATGGCTACACCTTC.

The chain uses TRBV12-3 or TRBV12-4 and TRBJ1-5; the match to TRBD1 covers 7 bases. This CDR3 region has 13 residues. V dropped 5 bases and J dropped 7; count of bases not matched to a gene: 5. CDR3 coding DNA: TGTGCCAGCAGTCAGGGGGTAGGGCAGCCCCAGCATTTT. Protein: CASSQGVGQPQHF.

This chain joins TRBV28 and TRBJ2-7; tentative D call: TRBD1 (6 bases). The V gene lost 7 bases and the J gene lost 3 bases, with 19 bases spanning the gap. Germline V gene sequence: CDR1 MDHEN, CDR2 SYDVKM. The CDR3 contains 15 residues. CDR3 sequence reads: CASIAFLGRGYEQYF. The CDR3 bases are TGTGCCAGCATTGCTTTCCTCGGCAGGGGCTACGAGCAGTACTTC.

The CDR3 DNA reads TGTGCCAGCAGTTATGGGAATCCCGGGGAGCTGTTTTTT. It translates to CASSYGNPGELFF. The gene calls are TRBV28 and TRBJ2-2; D ambiguous. This CDR3 has 13 amino acids. CDR1 is MDHEN and CDR2 is SYDVKM in the germline V gene. V was shortened by 4 bases and J by 6 bases, with 9 bases between the two germline ends.

The genes are TRBV5-5 and TRBJ1-4; D gene unclear. V dropped 0 bases and J dropped 0 bases, with 9 bases sitting between them. The CDR3 covers 16 residues. Germline loops: CDR1 SGHKS, CDR2 YYEKEE (reference sequence). DNA of the CDR3: TGTGCCAGCAGCTTGGGGGGATTCGCAACTAATGAAAAACTGTTTTTT. Its translation: CASSLGGFATNEKLFF.

The chain employs TRBV10-3 and TRBJ1-2; D is unclear. Trimming left V 10 bases short and J 4 bases short, with 10 bases between. Germline assignment: CDR1 ENHRY and CDR2 SYGVKD. This CDR3 has 11 amino acids. The CDR3 DNA follows: TGTGCCAGCTCAGAGAGCTATGGCTACACCTTC. As protein: CASSESYGYTF.

The V and J genes are TRBV11-2 and TRBJ2-2; the D gene is possibly TRBD2 (5 bases). V was pared by 2 bases and J by 3 bases, with 16 bases between. The CDR3 length is 17 residues. Germline values: CDR1 SGHAT, CDR2 FQNNGV. CDR3 sequence: CASSLKQDGRDTGELFF. CDR3 coding DNA: TGTGCCAGCAGCTTAAAGCAGGATGGGCGGGACACCGGGGAGCTGTTTTTT.

The chain uses TRBV9 and TRBJ1-2; a possible D gene is TRBD1 (6 bases). The germline V gene encodes CDR1 SGDLS and CDR2 YYNGEE. V was shortened by 5 bases and J by 2 bases, with 13 bases between the two germline ends. This CDR3 contains 14 residues. CDR3 in DNA: TGTGCCAGCAGTCGTTCCGACAGGAACTATGGCTACACCTTC. Translating it yields CASSRSDRNYGYTF. The full variable domain, in which reference TRBV9 and TRBJ1-2 provide the parts outside the CDR3, is DSGVTQTPKHLITATGQRVTLRCSPRSGDLSVYWYQQSLDQGLQFLIQYYNGEERAKGNILERFSAQQFPDLHSELNLSSLELGDSALYFCASSRSDRNYGYTFGSGTRLTVV.

The gene calls are TRBV3-1 (or the pseudogene TRBV3-2) and TRBJ1-1; tentatively, D is TRBD1 (6 bases). The CDR3 sequence is 13 residues long. From germline, CDR1 is LGHDT and CDR2 YNNKEL (reference sequence). V was clipped by 4 bases and J by 3 bases, with 9 bases between them. CDR3 in amino acids: CASSRDIDTEAFF. The CDR3 DNA sequence: TGTGCCAGCAGCCGGGACATAGACACTGAAGCTTTCTTT.

This clone was seen only once. The chain recombines TRBV28 with TRBJ2-7; 9 nucleotides match TRBD2. The CDR3 extends over 15 amino acids. Losses at the gene ends were 2 bases for V and 3 bases for J; bases not matched to a gene: 5. Germline CDR1 reads MDHEN; CDR2 reads SYDVKM. CDR3 sequence reads: CASSLAGGEDYEQYF. DNA for the CDR3: TGTGCCAGCAGTTTAGCGGGAGGGGAGGACTACGAGCAGTACTTC.

V is TRBV12-3 or TRBV12-4 and J is TRBJ2-7; TRBD1 aligns across 8 bases. J lost 4 bases, V lost 5 bases, and 1 base had no gene match. The CDR3 sequence is 12 residues long. The CDR3 nucleotides are TGTGCCAGCAGTCGACAGGGGTACGAGCAGTACTTC. This sequence encodes CASSRQGYEQYF.

The V call is TRBV28, the J call TRBJ2-1; 7 nucleotides align to TRBD1. The J segment lost 8 bases and the V segment lost 9 bases, leaving 7 bases of the junction unmatched. The V gene's germline CDR1 is MDHEN and CDR2 SYDVKM. This CDR3 region has 12 residues. CDR3 DNA sequence: TGTGCCAGTGAAGTGACAGGGCATGAGCAGTTCTTC. Translation: CASEVTGHEQFF.